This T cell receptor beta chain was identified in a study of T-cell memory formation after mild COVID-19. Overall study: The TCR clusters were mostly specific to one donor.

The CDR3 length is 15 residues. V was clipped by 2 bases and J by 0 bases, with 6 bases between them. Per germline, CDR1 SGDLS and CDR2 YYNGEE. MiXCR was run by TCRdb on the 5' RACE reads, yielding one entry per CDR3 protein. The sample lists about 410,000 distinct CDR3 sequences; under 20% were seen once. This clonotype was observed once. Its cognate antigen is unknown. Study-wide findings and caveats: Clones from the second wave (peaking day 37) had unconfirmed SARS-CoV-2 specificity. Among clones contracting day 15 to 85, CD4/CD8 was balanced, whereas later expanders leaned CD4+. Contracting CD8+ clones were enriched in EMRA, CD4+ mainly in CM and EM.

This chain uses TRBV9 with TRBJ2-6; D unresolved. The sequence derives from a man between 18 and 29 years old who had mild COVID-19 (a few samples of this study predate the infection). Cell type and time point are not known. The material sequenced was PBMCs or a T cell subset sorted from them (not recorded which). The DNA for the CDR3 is TGTGCCAGCAGCGTTTGGAGCTCTGGGGCCAACGTCCTGACTTTC. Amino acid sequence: CASSVWSSGANVLTF.